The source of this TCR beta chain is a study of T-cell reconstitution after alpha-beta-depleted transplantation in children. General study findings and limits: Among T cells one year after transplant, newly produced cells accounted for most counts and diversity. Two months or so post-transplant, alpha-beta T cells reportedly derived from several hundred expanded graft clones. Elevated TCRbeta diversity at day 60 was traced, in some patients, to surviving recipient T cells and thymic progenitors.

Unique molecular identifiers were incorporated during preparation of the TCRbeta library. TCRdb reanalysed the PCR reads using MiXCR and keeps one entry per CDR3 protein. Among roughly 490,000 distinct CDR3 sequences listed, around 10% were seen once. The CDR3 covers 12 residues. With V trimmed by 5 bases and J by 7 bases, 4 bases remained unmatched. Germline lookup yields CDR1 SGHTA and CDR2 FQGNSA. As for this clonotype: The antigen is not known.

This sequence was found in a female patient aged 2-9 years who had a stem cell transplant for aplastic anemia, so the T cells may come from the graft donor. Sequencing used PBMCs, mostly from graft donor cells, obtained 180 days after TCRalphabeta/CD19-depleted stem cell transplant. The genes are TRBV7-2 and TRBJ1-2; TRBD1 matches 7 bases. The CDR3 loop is CASSTTGPGYTF. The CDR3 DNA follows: TGTGCCAGCAGCACGACAGGGCCTGGCTACACCTTC.